The 22 T cell receptor beta chains listed next were all sequenced from one sample in a study of blood T cell repertoires in COVID-19. TCRdb's table, derived via immunoSEQ multiplex PCR, lists solely in-frame clones and lacks some. The sample records some 15,000 clones, around 82% being singletons. Sequences were obtained from peripheral blood. These receptors were taken from a woman aged 60-75 years with acute or convalescent COVID-19.

This sequence joins TRBV7-6 and TRBJ2-5; the match to TRBD2 covers 14 bases. V gave up 4 bases and J gave up 7 bases; unmatched junction bases: 11. Per germline, CDR1 SGHVS and CDR2 FNYEAQ. The CDR3 spans 17 residues. The CDR3 DNA reads as TGTGCCAGCAGCTCGAGGGGACTAGCGGGAGACGGTGGGACCCAGTACTTC. The encoded protein is CASSSRGLAGDGGTQYF.

The gene calls are TRBV7-9 and TRBJ1-4, with 9 bases fitting TRBD1. The CDR3 length is 15 residues. CDR1 SEHNR and CDR2 FQNEAQ come from the germline V gene (reference sequence). Trimming removed 1 base from V and 5 bases from J; junction bases left unmatched: 2. CDR3 sequence reads: CASSLGTGENEKLFF. The CDR3 DNA reads TGTGCCAGCAGCTTAGGGACAGGGGAAAATGAAAAACTGTTTTTT.

V is TRBV19 and J is TRBJ2-1; 13 bases are shared with TRBD2. The CDR3 loop spans 15 amino acids. The V gene end was trimmed by 2 bases and the J gene end by 7 bases; junction bases not matched to a gene: 2. Germline CDR1 is LNHDA and CDR2 is SQIVND (reference sequence). The CDR3 loop is CASSITSGGANEQFF. The CDR3 bases are TGTGCCAGTAGTATAACTAGCGGGGGGGCAAATGAGCAGTTCTTC. Based on the CDR3 plus reference TRBV19 and TRBJ2-1, the full variable domain is DGGITQSPKYLFRKEGQNVTLSCEQNLNHDAMYWYRQDPGQGLRLIYYSQIVNDFQKGDIAEGYSVSREKKESFPLTVTSAQKNPTAFYLCASSITSGGANEQFFGPGTRLTVL.

This clone has only one observation. V gene TRBV6-1 combines with J gene TRBJ2-7, with 10 bases lining up with TRBD2. Germline V lookup: CDR1 MNHNS, CDR2 SASEGT. J lost 2 bases, V lost 4 bases, and 11 bases had no gene match. CDR3 size: 17 residues. CDR3 protein: CASSVSGLAGVTYEQYF. The CDR3, as DNA: TGTGCCAGCAGTGTCTCTGGTCTAGCGGGGGTAACCTACGAGCAGTACTTC.

The rearrangement links TRBV4-3 to TRBJ2-2; TRBD1 matches 7 bases. Germline trimming cut 5 bases from V and 1 base from J; bases unmatched to any gene: 10. The germline V gene has CDR1 LGHNA and CDR2 YSLEER. CDR3 length: 17 amino acids. CDR3 sequence (DNA): TGCGCCAGCAGCTTCCAACCGGGACAGAGGAACACCGGGGAGCTGTTTTTT. Translating it yields CASSFQPGQRNTGELFF.

The rearrangement uses TRBV5-1 and TRBJ2-7; D is perhaps TRBD2 (5 bases). Trimming took off 0 bases at V and 2 bases at J, with 15 bases between the two ends. The CDR3 has 16 amino acids. Germline V CDR1 and CDR2: SGHRS, YFSETQ. The CDR3 bases are TGCGCCAGCAGCTTGGTAACCCCCTCCGGGGCCTACGAGCAGTACTTC. It encodes CASSLVTPSGAYEQYF.

The J gene is TRBJ1-2, the V gene TRBV27; 8 nucleotides align to TRBD1. The V gene end was trimmed by 6 bases and the J gene end by 3 bases; junction bases not matched to a gene: 6. Germline V gene data show CDR1 as MNHEY and CDR2 as SMNVEV (reference sequence). CDR3 length equals 14 residues. The CDR3 spells CASSFQGADYGYTF. CDR3 nucleotide sequence: TGTGCCAGCAGCTTCCAGGGGGCAGACTATGGCTACACCTTC.

This clone appeared once. The CDR3 sequence: CASSSGTSLNEQYF. DNA for the CDR3: TGTGCCAGCAGTTCTGGGACTAGTTTGAACGAGCAGTACTTC. The gene calls are TRBV27 and TRBJ2-7; 8 positions match TRBD2. Looked up from germline, CDR1 is MNHEY and CDR2 is SMNVEV (reference sequence). CDR3 size: 14 residues. Trimming took 4 bases from V and 5 from J; bases not matched to a gene: 7.

The rearrangement links TRBV4-2 to TRBJ1-2, with 8 bases fitting TRBD1. The CDR3 is 16 residues long. V shed 0 bases, J shed 4 bases, and the junction held 7 bases outside the gene matches. The germline gives CDR1 LGHNA, CDR2 YNFKEQ. CDR3 coding DNA: TGTGCCAGCAGCCAAGATACGGCAGGGGGCTTCTATGGCTACACCTTC. Amino acid sequence: CASSQDTAGGFYGYTF.

In its sample, this clone was seen once. The V gene is TRBV6-6, the J gene TRBJ1-2, with D perhaps TRBD1 (5 bases). The germline gives CDR1 MNHNY, CDR2 SVGAGI (reference sequence). The CDR3 extends over 14 amino acids. V shed 7 bases and J shed 9 bases, with 21 bases lying between them. CDR3 loop: CASKVGTGGIRYTF. The CDR3 bases are TGTGCCAGCAAAGTAGGCACAGGCGGTATTCGCTACACCTTC.

This clone was counted a single time. The gene calls are TRBV19 and TRBJ2-2; 8 bases are shared with TRBD1. Germline V CDR1 and CDR2: LNHDA, SQIVND (reference sequence). The CDR3 has 13 residues. CDR3 residues: CGGQDINTGELFF. The CDR3 DNA reads TGTGGGGGACAGGATATCAACACCGGGGAGCTGTTTTTT.

The chain is built from TRBV6-2 or TRBV6-3 and TRBJ2-7, with D unclear. Germline V CDR1 and CDR2: MNHEY, SVGEGT. The V end was cut by 2 bases, the J end by 2 bases, with 10 bases between. This CDR3 is built from 14 residues. Here the CDR3 reads CASSYLGRTYEQYF. DNA of the CDR3: TGTGCCAGCAGTTACCTGGGCAGGACCTACGAGCAGTACTTC.

J is TRBJ2-5 and V is TRBV7-3, with TRBD2 matching over 14 bases. Germline V lookup: CDR1 SGHTA, CDR2 FQGTGA. The CDR3 spans 17 residues. J gave up 4 bases and V 5 bases, and 9 bases lay outside the gene matches. The CDR3 DNA sequence: TGTGCCAGCAGCGCAGGACTAGCGGGGGGAGAGGGAGAGACCCAGTACTTC. This codes for CASSAGLAGGEGETQYF.

The chain couples TRBV3-1 (or the pseudogene TRBV3-2) to TRBJ1-5; the D is unclear. Germline V gene data show CDR1 as LGHDT and CDR2 as YNNKEL (reference sequence). The V and J ends lost 3 bases and 6 bases respectively, with 9 bases between them. The CDR3 is 13 residues long. This chain's CDR3 is CASSHDTSQPQHF. In DNA, the CDR3 is TGTGCCAGCAGCCACGACACAAGTCAGCCCCAGCATTTT.

The rearrangement uses TRBV14 and TRBJ1-1; D possibly corresponds to TRBD1 (6 bases). Germline lookup yields CDR1 SGHDN and CDR2 FVKESK. The CDR3 is 15 amino acids. The germline V and J ends were trimmed by 2 bases and 0 bases, with 10 bases remaining between them. CDR3 nucleotides: TGTGCCAGCAGCCAATGGGACAACCTGAACACTGAAGCTTTCTTT. Protein: CASSQWDNLNTEAFF.

This chain joins TRBV7-2 and TRBJ1-2; a weak D match, TRBD1 (5 bases). V dropped 6 bases and J dropped 7 bases, with 18 bases sitting between them. The length of the CDR3 is 14 residues. Germline V CDR1 and CDR2: SGHTA, FQGNSA. CDR3 sequence: CASSYASGYTGYTF. CDR3 bases: TGTGCCAGCAGTTACGCCTCAGGGTATACTGGCTACACCTTC.

The chain uses TRBV12-3 or TRBV12-4 and TRBJ1-4; D unresolved. The V end lost 5 bases, the J end lost 13 bases, and 17 bases lay between the germline ends. CDR3 length equals 13 residues. CDR3 sequence reads: CASSLLTKGALFF. CDR3 nucleotides: TGTGCCAGCAGTCTTTTGACGAAGGGAGCACTGTTTTTT.

The DNA for the CDR3 is TGTGCCAGCAGCGCCCGATTTGTGAGAGGCTACACCTTC. It translates to CASSARFVRGYTF. This chain uses TRBV5-6 with TRBJ1-2, with D uncertain. The V gene lost 4 bases and the J gene lost 8 bases, with 15 bases spanning the gap. Germline CDR1 is SGHDT and CDR2 is YYEEEE. CDR3 length: 13 residues.

The chain recombines TRBV4-1 with TRBJ2-7; possible D gene TRBD1, 5 bases. Germline CDR1 reads MGHRA; CDR2 reads YSYEKL. V gave up 0 bases and J gave up 1 base, with 13 bases separating them. The CDR3 extends over 16 amino acids. For the CDR3, the DNA is TGCGCCAGCAGCCAAGATCACGTGGACACTTCCTACGAGCAGTACTTC. Translation gives CASSQDHVDTSYEQYF.

This clone was picked up a small number of times. The V and J genes are TRBV3-1 (or the pseudogene TRBV3-2) and TRBJ2-7; 7 nucleotides match TRBD1. Germline CDR1 and CDR2: LGHDT and YNNKEL (reference sequence). The CDR3 has 13 amino acids. V was pared by 4 bases and J by 3 bases, with 3 bases of the junction left unmatched. CDR3 residues: CASSRAGGYEQYF. In DNA, the CDR3 is TGTGCCAGCAGCCGGGCAGGGGGCTACGAGCAGTACTTC.

This clone showed up just once. This chain uses TRBV15 with TRBJ1-1, with D perhaps TRBD1 (6 bases). The CDR3 totals 13 residues. Looked up from germline, CDR1 is LNHNV and CDR2 is YYDKDF (reference sequence). V lost 4 bases to trimming and J lost 1 base, with 7 bases between them. This chain's CDR3 is CATSKTGNTEAFF. The CDR3 region has the DNA TGTGCCACCAGCAAGACAGGGAACACTGAAGCTTTCTTT.

The chain employs TRBV6-5 and TRBJ2-3; 7 bases fit TRBD2. V dropped 5 bases and J dropped 5; count of bases not matched to a gene: 10. The CDR3 covers 15 residues. CDR1 and CDR2 from the germline V gene are MNHEY and SVGAGI. DNA of the CDR3: TGTGCCAGCAGTCCTCCCGGCGGGAGAAGAGATACGCAGTATTTT. Protein: CASSPPGGRRDTQYF.